Sequencing of this T cell receptor beta chain was carried out in a study of beta chain features in type 1 diabetes. V gave up 8 bases and J gave up 4 bases, with 14 bases separating them. The V gene's germline CDR1 is WNHNN and CDR2 SYGVQD (reference sequence). The CDR3 has 13 amino acids. Study-wide points: Cells expressing TCR highly could be over-represented by cDNA sequencing. Whatever favoring of shorter templates PCR might show would apply equally to patients and controls. Moderate yet significant TCRB CDR3 shortening was seen in Type 1 diabetes patients in all four CD4+ subsets.

Reverse transcription of all isolated RNA meant that expressed TCRB transcripts were sequenced. TCRdb's table, derived via immunoSEQ multiplex PCR, lists solely in-frame clones and lacks some. Among about 360,000 clones listed, around 12% were seen once. This clone occurred a few times. As yet, its antigen is unknown. This clonotype originated in a woman younger than 35 with type 1 diabetes. V usage is TRBV10-1 and J usage is TRBJ2-5, with TRBD1 as a possible D gene (6 bases). Source material: naive CD4+ T cells from blood. CDR3 amino acids: CASSMSGAETQYF. Written as DNA, the CDR3 is TGCGCCAGCTCGATGTCAGGGGCAGAGACCCAGTACTTC.